This T cell receptor beta chain was sequenced for a study of Graves' ophthalmopathy and Graves' hyperthyroidism. Notes on the study in general: Blood also carried most expanded thyroid clonotypes exceeding 0.001 frequency.

Germline loops: CDR1 MNHEY, CDR2 SMNVEV (reference sequence). Trimming at V came to 5 bases and at J to 5 bases, leaving 13 bases not matched to a gene. The CDR3 spans 16 residues. This clonotype was seen at least ten times. Its matching antigen is unknown. Orbital computed tomography, together with clinical symptoms, serum thyroxine, TRAb and thyroid ultrasound, was used for diagnosis. Roughly 9 ml of fresh blood yielded the PBMCs by density gradient. TCR beta CDR3 regions were amplified from RNA transcripts. First-round RT-PCR used HTBI primers; second-round multiplex PCR followed. TCRdb ran MiXCR on the multiplex PCR reads and lists one entry per CDR3 protein. Among approximately 480,000 distinct CDR3 sequences listed, roughly 14% were seen once.

The chain links TRBV27 to TRBJ2-7, with 9 bases fitting TRBD2. The sequencing input was blood. This TCR derives from a woman aged 25 to 39 with Graves' ophthalmopathy. As DNA, the CDR3 is TGTGCCAGCAGTCAGGAGCGGGGGGCCGGGGGGGACGAGCAGTACTTC. Translation: CASSQERGAGGDEQYF.